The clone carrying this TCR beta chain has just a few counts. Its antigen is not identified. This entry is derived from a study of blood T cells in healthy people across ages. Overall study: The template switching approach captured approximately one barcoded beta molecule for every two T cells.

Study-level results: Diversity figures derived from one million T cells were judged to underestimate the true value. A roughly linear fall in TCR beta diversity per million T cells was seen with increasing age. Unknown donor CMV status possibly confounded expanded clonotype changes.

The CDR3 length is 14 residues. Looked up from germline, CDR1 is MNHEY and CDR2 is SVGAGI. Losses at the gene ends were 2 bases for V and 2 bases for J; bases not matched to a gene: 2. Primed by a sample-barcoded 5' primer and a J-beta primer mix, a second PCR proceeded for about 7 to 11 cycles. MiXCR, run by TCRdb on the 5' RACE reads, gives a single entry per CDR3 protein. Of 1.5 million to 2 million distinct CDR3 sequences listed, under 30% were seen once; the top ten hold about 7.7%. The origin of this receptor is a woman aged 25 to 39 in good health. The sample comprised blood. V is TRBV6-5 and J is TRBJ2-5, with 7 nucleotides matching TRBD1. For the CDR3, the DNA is TGTGCCAGCAGTTACGGACAGGCACAAGAGACCCAGTACTTC. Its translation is CASSYGQAQETQYF.